The rows below give T cell receptor beta chains drawn from one sample of a study of blood T cell repertoires in COVID-19. The data were produced by immunoSEQ multiplex PCR, yet TCRdb's version contains in-frame clones alone and is incomplete. The sample has over 150,000 clones; about 80% are singletons. The sample was peripheral blood. These receptors were taken from a woman over 75 with acute or convalescent COVID-19. Each CDR3 is given with its conserved first and last residue. A D gene is named only where the DNA matches it firmly. The listing skips clone size in some rows; elsewhere it reads once, few, many or a size class.

TRBD1	TRBJ1-1	-	TRBV7-9	CASRPGQGFTEAFF	TGTGCCAGCAGACCGGGACAGGGTTTCACTGAAGCTTTCTTT
-	TRBJ2-7	-	TRBV12-3/TRBV12-4	CASSFAGPYEQYF	TGTGCCAGCAGTTTCGCAGGGCCCTACGAGCAGTACTTC
-	TRBJ1-3	few	TRBV5-4	CASSLGQRFSGNTIYF	TGTGCCAGCAGCTTGGGACAGCGATTCTCTGGAAACACCATATATTTT
-	TRBJ1-6	-	TRBV19	CASRLNSNSPLHF	TGTGCCAGTAGGTTAAACAGTAATTCACCCCTCCACTTT
-	TRBJ2-2	-	TRBV6-4	CASRPGPNTGELFF	TGTGCCAGCAGGCCAGGGCCGAACACCGGGGAGCTGTTTTTT
TRBD1	TRBJ1-1	-	TRBV4-3	CASSQGGGFTEAFF	TGCGCCAGCAGCCAAGGAGGGGGCTTCACTGAAGCTTTCTTT
-	TRBJ1-6	-	TRBV30	CAWSGGWTYNSPLHF	TGTGCCTGGAGTGGAGGGTGGACCTATAATTCACCCCTCCACTTT
TRBD1	TRBJ1-5	few	TRBV19	CASSTLSGTGFNQPQHF	TGTGCCAGTAGTACCCTCTCCGGGACAGGCTTCAATCAGCCCCAGCATTTT
TRBD2	TRBJ2-7	-	TRBV27	CASSLLTSGSGEQYF	TGTGCCAGCAGTTTATTGACTAGCGGGAGTGGTGAGCAGTACTTC
-	TRBJ1-5	-	TRBV7-2	CASSFQFGNQPQHF	TGTGCCAGCTCATTCCAGTTTGGCAATCAGCCCCAGCATTTT